Given below is one T cell receptor beta chain in context. This sample was included in a study of CD8 T cells in Susac syndrome. Sequencing of TCR beta, carried out with a high-throughput approach, was applied to CD8+ and CD4+ T cells from the blood. The authors negatively isolated CD8+ and CD4+ T cells and FACS-enriched TEMRA cells. J gave up 9 bases and V 3 bases, and 9 bases lay outside the gene matches. The CDR3 totals 16 residues. Germline V lookup: CDR1 SGDLS, CDR2 YYNGEE. After extraction with the RNeasy kit, roughly 0.45 to 1 ug of the RNA was reverse transcribed using random hexamers. TCR beta CDR3 was amplified by immunoSEQ multiplex PCR. This amplification extended across 54 Vbeta and 13 Jbeta segments. TCRdb re-analysed the immunoSEQ multiplex PCR reads in MiXCR, keeping a single row per CDR3 protein. The sample has roughly 300,000 distinct CDR3 sequences, about 85% seen once.

This chain links TRBV9 with TRBJ2-1, with 13 bases identical to TRBD2. The sequenced sample consisted of CD8+ T cells from PBMCs. The TCR sequence derives from a human donor with multiple sclerosis. CDR3 sequence (DNA): TGTGCCAGCAGCGGCGGACTAGCGGGAGTCAGGGGTGAGCAGTTCTTC. Translation: CASSGGLAGVRGEQFF.